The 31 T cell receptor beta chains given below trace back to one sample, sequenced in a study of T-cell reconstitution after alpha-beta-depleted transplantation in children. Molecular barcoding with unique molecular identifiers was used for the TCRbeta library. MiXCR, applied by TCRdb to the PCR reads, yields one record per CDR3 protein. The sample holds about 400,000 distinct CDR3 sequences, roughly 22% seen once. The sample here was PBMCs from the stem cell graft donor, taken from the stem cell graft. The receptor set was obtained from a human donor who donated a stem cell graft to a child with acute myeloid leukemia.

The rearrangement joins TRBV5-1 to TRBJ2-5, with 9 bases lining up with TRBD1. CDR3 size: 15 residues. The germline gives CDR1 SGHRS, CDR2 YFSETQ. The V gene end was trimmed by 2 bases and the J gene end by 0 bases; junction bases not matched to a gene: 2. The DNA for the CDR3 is TGCGCCAGCAGCTTAGGACAGGGGTACCAAGAGACCCAGTACTTC. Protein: CASSLGQGYQETQYF.

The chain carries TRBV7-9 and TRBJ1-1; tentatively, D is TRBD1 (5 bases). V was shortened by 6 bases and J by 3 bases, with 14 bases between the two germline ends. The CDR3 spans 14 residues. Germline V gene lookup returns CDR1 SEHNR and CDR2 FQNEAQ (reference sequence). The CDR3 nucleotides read TGTGCCAGCAGAAAGGACGGAGGGGACACTGAAGCTTTCTTT. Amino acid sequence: CASRKDGGDTEAFF.

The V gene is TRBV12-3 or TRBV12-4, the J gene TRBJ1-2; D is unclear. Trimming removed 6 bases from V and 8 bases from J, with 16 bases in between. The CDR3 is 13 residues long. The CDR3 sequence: CASRGTVSGGYTF. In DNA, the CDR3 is TGTGCCAGCAGGGGTACGGTATCAGGAGGCTACACCTTC.

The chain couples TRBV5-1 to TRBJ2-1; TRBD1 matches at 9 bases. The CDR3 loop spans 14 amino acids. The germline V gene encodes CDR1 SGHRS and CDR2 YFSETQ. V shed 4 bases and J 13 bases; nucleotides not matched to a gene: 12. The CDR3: CASSHRDRAPEQFF. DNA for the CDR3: TGCGCCAGCAGCCACCGGGACAGGGCCCCGGAACAGTTCTTC.

CDR3 sequence (DNA): TGCAGTGCTAGTCAGGGACTAGCAGAGTACGAGCAGTACTTC. It encodes CSASQGLAEYEQYF. J is TRBJ2-7 and V is TRBV20-1; 9 bases line up with TRBD2. Per the germline V gene, CDR1 is DFQATT and CDR2 is SNEGSKA (reference sequence). After removal of 3 bases from V and 4 bases from J, the junction contained 7 bases not matched to a gene. The CDR3 contains 14 residues.

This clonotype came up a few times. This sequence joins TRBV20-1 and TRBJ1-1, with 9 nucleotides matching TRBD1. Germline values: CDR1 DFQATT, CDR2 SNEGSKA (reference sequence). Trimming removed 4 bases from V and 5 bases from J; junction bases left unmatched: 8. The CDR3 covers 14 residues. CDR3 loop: CSATQQGAQTEAFF. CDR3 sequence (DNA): TGCAGTGCTACACAACAGGGGGCGCAGACTGAAGCTTTCTTT.

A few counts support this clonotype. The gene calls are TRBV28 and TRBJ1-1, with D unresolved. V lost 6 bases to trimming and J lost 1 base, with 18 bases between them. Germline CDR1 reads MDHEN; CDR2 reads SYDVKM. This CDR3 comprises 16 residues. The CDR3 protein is CASSPDVGGRNTEAFF. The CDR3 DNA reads TGTGCCAGCAGCCCTGACGTAGGAGGGCGGAACACTGAAGCTTTCTTT.

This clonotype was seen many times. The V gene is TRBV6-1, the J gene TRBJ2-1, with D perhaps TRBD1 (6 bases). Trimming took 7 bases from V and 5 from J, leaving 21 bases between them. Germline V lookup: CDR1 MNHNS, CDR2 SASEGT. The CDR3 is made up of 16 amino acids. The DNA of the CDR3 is TGTGCCAGCAAGTACAGGGTATCGACTTTCAACAATGAGCAGTTCTTC. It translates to CASKYRVSTFNNEQFF.

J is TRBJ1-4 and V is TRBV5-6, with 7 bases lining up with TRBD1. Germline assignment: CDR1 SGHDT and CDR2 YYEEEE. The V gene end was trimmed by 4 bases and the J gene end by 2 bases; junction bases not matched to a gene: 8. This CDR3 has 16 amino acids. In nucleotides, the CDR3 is TGTGCCAGCAGCGAGACAGGGTCAAGGACTAATGAAAAACTGTTTTTT. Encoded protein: CASSETGSRTNEKLFF.

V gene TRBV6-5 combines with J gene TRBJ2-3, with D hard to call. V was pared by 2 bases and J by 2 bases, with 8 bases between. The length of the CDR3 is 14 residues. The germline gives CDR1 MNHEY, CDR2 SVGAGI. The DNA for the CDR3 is TGTGCCAGCAGTTACAGCCAGTTCACAGATACGCAGTATTTT. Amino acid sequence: CASSYSQFTDTQYF.

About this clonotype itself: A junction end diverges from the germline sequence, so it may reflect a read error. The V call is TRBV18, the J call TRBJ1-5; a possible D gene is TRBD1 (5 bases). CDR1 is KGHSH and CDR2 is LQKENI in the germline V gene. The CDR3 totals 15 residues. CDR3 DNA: TGTGCCAGCTCCCCACCAGGGACTAACAATCAGCCCCAGCATTTT. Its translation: CASSPPGTNNQPQHF.

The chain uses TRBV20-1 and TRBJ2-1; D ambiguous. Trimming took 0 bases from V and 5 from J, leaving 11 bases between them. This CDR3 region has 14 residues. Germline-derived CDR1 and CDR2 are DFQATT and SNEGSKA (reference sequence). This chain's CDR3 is CSARESPRDNEQFF. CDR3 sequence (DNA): TGCAGTGCTAGAGAGTCCCCTAGAGACAATGAGCAGTTCTTC.

DNA of the CDR3: TGTGCCATCAGTGACATGGGTCGGCAGGAGGAAAAACTGTTTTTT. This sequence encodes CAISDMGRQEEKLFF. This chain uses TRBV10-3 with TRBJ1-4; the D is unclear. Trimming cost V 3 bases and J 8 bases, with 16 bases left between them. CDR1 ENHRY and CDR2 SYGVKD come from the germline V gene. The CDR3 loop spans 15 amino acids.

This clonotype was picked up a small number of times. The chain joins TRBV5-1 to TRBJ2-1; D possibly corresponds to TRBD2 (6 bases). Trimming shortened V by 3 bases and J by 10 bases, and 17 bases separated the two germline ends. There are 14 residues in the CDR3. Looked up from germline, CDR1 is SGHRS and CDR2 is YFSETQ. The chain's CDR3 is CASSSEGTRFEQFF. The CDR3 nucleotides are TGCGCCAGCAGCTCCGAGGGGACTCGGTTCGAGCAGTTCTTC.

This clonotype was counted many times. CDR3 residues: CSARDLGLAEIRAQETQYF. The CDR3 DNA reads as TGCAGTGCTAGAGATCTGGGACTAGCGGAAATTCGAGCGCAAGAGACCCAGTACTTC. The rearrangement uses TRBV20-1 and TRBJ2-5; 11 bases align to TRBD2. The germline V gene encodes CDR1 DFQATT and CDR2 SNEGSKA (reference sequence). CDR3 length equals 19 residues. V shed 0 bases and J 2 bases; nucleotides not matched to a gene: 14.

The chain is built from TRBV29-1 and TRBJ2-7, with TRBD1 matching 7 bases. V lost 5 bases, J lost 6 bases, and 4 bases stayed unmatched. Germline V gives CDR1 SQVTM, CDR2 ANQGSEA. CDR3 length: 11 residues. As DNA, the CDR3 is TGCAGCGTTCTGACAGGGCTCGAGCAGTACTTC. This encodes CSVLTGLEQYF.

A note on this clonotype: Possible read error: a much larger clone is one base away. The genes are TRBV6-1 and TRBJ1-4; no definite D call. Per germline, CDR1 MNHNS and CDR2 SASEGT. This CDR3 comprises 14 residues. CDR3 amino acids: CASSDPTTNEKLSF. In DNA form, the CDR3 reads TGTGCCAGCAGCGACCCGACAACTAATGAAAAACTGTCTTTT.

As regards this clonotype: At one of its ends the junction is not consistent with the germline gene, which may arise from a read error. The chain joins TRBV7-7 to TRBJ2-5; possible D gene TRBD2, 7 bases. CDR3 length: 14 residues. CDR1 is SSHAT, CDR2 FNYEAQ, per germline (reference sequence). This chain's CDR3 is CASSLKRGGETQYF. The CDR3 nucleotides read TGTGCTAGCAGCTTGAAAAGGGGGGGCGAGACCCAGTACTTC.

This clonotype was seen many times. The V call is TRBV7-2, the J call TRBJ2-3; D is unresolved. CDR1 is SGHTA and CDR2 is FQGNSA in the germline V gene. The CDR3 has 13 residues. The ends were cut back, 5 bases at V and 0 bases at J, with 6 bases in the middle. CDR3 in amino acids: CASSPYSTDTQYF. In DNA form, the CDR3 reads TGTGCCAGCAGCCCTTACAGCACAGATACGCAGTATTTT.

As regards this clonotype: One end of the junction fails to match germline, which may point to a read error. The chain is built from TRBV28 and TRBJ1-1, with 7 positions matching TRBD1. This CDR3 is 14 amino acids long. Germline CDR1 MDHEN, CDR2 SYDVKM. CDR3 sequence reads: CASILPRTGSEAFF. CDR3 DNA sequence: TGTGCCAGCATTTTACCCCGGACAGGCTCTGAAGCTTTCTTT.

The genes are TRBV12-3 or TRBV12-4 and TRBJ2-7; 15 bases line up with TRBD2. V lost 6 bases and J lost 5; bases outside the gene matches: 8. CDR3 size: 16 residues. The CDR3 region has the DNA TGTGCCAGCAGCCGCGGACTAGCGGGAGGGGAACACGAGCAGTACTTC. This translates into CASSRGLAGGEHEQYF.

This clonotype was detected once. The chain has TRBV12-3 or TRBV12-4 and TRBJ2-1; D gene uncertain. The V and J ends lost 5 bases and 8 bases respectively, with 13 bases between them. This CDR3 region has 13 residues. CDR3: CASSPLSYDEQFF. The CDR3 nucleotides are TGTGCCAGCAGTCCCCTCAGTTACGATGAGCAGTTCTTC.

The CDR3: CASSPDWTNEQFF. In DNA form, the CDR3 reads TGTGCCAGCAGCCCCGACTGGACCAATGAGCAGTTCTTC. The chain couples TRBV6-2 or TRBV6-3 to TRBJ2-1; no firm D call. This CDR3 has 13 amino acids. CDR1 is MNHEY and CDR2 is SVGEGT in the germline V gene. Trimming left V 6 bases short and J 6 bases short, with 12 bases between.

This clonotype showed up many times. This CDR3 is CATSTIRASGYYEQYF. The CDR3 coding sequence is TGTGCCACCAGCACCATTCGGGCTAGCGGGTACTACGAGCAGTACTTC. The rearrangement uses TRBV15 and TRBJ2-7; TRBD2 aligns across 8 bases. V lost 4 bases and J lost 3; bases outside the gene matches: 11. Germline CDR1 LNHNV, CDR2 YYDKDF (reference sequence). This CDR3 comprises 16 residues.

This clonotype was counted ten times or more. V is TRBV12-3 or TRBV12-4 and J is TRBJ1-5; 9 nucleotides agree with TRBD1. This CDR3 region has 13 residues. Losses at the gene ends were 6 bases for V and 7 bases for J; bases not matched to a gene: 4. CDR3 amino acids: CASSQDRGQPQHF. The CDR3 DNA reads TGTGCCAGCAGCCAGGACAGGGGACAGCCCCAGCATTTT.

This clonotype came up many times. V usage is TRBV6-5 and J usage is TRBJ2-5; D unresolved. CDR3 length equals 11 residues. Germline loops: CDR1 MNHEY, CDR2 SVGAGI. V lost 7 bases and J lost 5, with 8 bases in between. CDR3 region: CASIVGETQYF. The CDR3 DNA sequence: TGTGCCAGCATCGTGGGGGAGACCCAGTACTTC.

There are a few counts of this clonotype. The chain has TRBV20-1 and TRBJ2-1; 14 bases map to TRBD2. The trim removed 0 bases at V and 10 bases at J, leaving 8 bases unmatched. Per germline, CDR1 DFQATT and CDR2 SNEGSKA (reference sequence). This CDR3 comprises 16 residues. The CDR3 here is CSARDRGLAGVGEQFF. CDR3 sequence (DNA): TGCAGTGCTAGAGATAGGGGACTAGCGGGAGTCGGGGAGCAGTTCTTC.

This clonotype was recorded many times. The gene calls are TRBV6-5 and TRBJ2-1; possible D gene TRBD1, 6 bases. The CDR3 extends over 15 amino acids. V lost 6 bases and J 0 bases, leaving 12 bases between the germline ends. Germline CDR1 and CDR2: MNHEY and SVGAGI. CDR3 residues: CASSRDRTSYNEQFF. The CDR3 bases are TGTGCCAGCAGCCGAGACAGGACCTCCTACAATGAGCAGTTCTTC.

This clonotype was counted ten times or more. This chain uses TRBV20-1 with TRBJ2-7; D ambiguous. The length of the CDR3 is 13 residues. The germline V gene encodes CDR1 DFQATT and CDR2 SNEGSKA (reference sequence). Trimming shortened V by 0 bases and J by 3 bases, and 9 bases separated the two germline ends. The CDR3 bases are TGCAGTGCTAGAGATCCCCCAAACTACGAGCAGTACTTC. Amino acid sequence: CSARDPPNYEQYF.

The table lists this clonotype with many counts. The CDR3 sequence is CSARDRGLGNQPQHF. DNA of the CDR3: TGCAGTGCTAGAGATCGGGGTCTAGGCAATCAGCCCCAGCATTTT. The chain combines TRBV20-1 with TRBJ1-5; D is ambiguous. The CDR3 runs 15 residues. Germline CDR1 is DFQATT and CDR2 is SNEGSKA (reference sequence). Trimming shortened V by 0 bases and J by 2 bases, and 11 bases separated the two germline ends.

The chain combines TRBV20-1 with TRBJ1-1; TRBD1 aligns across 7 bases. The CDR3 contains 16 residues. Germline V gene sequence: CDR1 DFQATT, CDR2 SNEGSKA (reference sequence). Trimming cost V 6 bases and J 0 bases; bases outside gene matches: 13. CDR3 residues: CSASPPGQIMNTEAFF. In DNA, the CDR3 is TGCAGTGCCAGCCCCCCGGGACAGATCATGAACACTGAAGCTTTCTTT.